Below, 2 T cell receptor beta chains from the same sample are listed, as sequenced in a study of cytomegalovirus exposure and HLA in healthy donors. Researchers ran the PCR with 60 Vbeta and 13 Jbeta primers. Method: immunoSEQ multiplex PCR; TCRdb's copy keeps in-frame clones and lacks some. This table has 100,000 to 150,000 clones, less than 90% appearing once. Material: PBMCs. The receptors stem from a man aged 18 to 30 in good health and CMV-seropositive.

V and J are TRBV9 and TRBJ1-4; TRBD1 agrees at 9 bases. Germline CDR1 SGDLS, CDR2 YYNGEE. V lost 0 bases, J lost 4 bases, and 4 bases stayed unmatched. The CDR3 covers 16 residues. CDR3 sequence (DNA): TGTGCCAGCAGCGTAGCCGGGGACAGGGTTAATGAAAAACTGTTTTTT. Translated: CASSVAGDRVNEKLFF.

This chain joins TRBV19 and TRBJ2-7, with TRBD1 identical over 11 bases. The CDR3 runs to 15 residues. Per germline, CDR1 LNHDA and CDR2 SQIVND (reference sequence). V lost 1 base and J lost 7; bases outside the gene matches: 6. The CDR3 reads CASSIGDRGSVEQYF. The CDR3 region has the DNA TGTGCCAGTAGTATAGGGGACAGGGGGTCCGTTGAGCAGTACTTC.